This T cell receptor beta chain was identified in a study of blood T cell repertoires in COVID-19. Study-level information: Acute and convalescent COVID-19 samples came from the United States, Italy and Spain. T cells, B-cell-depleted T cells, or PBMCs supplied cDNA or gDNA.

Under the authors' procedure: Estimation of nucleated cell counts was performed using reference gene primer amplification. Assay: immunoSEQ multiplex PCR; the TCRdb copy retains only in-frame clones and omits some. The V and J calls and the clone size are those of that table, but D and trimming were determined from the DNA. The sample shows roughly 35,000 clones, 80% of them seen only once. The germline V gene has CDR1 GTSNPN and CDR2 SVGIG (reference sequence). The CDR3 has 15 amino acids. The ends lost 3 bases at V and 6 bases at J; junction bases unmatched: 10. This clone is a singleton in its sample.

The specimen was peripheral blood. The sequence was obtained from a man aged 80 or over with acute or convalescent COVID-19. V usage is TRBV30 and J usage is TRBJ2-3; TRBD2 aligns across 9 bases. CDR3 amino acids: CAWSYKASGMDTQYF. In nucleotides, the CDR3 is TGTGCCTGGAGCTACAAGGCTAGCGGGATGGATACGCAGTATTTT. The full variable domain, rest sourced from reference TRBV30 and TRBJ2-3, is SQTIHQWPATLVQPVGSPLSLECTVEGTSNPNLYWYRQAAGRGLQLLFYSVGIGQISSEVPQNLSASRPQDRQFILSSKKLLLSDSGFYLCAWSYKASGMDTQYFGPGTRLTVL.